The T cell receptor (beta chain) under discussion was sequenced for a study of Graves' ophthalmopathy and Graves' hyperthyroidism. Study at large: Peripheral blood samples were taken at initial diagnosis, before any treatment.

At least ten counts were recorded for this clonotype. The authors used Ficoll-Paque density gradient centrifugation to separate PBMCs. The input was more than 7.5 ml of fresh peripheral blood. As the template, RNA transcripts were used to amplify TCR beta CDR3 regions. An opening RT-PCR round employed HTBI primers and preceded a second-round multiplex PCR. TCRdb reprocessed the multiplex PCR reads via MiXCR and lists one record per CDR3 protein. Seen here are some 520,000 distinct CDR3 sequences, over 13% observed once, and the top ten hold 9.5% to 10%. Sequencing was performed on blood. The TCR comes from a woman in her 30s with Graves' ophthalmopathy.

As DNA, the CDR3 is TGTGCCAGCAGGCGATCGAACACCGGGGAGCTGTTTTTT. Translating it yields CASRRSNTGELFF. The gene calls are TRBV6-1 and TRBJ2-2; D ambiguous. This CDR3 has 13 residues. Per the germline V gene, CDR1 is MNHNS and CDR2 is SASEGT. The V end was cut by 6 bases, the J end by 0 bases, with 5 bases between.